The clone carrying this T cell receptor (beta chain) has a count of ten or more. The data were taken from a study of T cells in Graves' hyperthyroidism and ophthalmopathy. V lost 4 bases to trimming and J lost 5 bases; unmatched junction nucleotides: 5. The length of the CDR3 is 14 residues. The germline V gene has CDR1 MNHEY and CDR2 SVGAGI. From RNA transcripts, TCR beta CDR3 regions were amplified. A first-round RT-PCR of the TCR CDR3 used the HTBI primer set. TCRdb redid the calling of the multiplex PCR reads with MiXCR, one entry per CDR3 protein. The table includes fewer than 350,000 distinct CDR3 sequences, 18% detected once.

This TCR was sampled from a woman between 40 and 50 years old with Graves' ophthalmopathy. This chain links TRBV6-5 with TRBJ1-2; TRBD1 matches at 9 bases. Sequenced sample: blood. The CDR3 is CASSSDRGSYGYTF. CDR3 bases: TGTGCCAGCAGTTCCGACAGGGGGTCATATGGCTACACCTTC.